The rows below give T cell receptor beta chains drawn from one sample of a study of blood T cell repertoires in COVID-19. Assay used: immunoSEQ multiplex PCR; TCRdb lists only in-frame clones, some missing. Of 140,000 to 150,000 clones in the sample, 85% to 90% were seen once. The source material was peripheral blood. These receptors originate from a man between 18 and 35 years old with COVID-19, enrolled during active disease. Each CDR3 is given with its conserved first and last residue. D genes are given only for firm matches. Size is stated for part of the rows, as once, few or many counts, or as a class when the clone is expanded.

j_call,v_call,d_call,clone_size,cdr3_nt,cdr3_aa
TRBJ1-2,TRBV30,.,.,TGTGCCTGGAGTGGGGGCGGGGGGCGCACCTTTATCGATGGCTACACCTTC,CAWSGGGGRTFIDGYTF
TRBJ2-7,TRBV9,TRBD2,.,TGTGCCAGCAGCGTAACCGGCACTAGCGGGGGCATCTACGAGCAGTACTTC,CASSVTGTSGGIYEQYF
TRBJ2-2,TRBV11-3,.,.,TGTGCCAGCAGCTTAGACCGGGGTTGGGAGCTGTTTTTT,CASSLDRGWELFF
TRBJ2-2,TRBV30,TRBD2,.,TGTGCCTGGAGGGGACTAGCGGGAGGTTCCGGGGAGCTGTTTTTT,CAWRGLAGGSGELFF
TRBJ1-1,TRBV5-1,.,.,TGCGCCAGCAGCTTGGCCACAAACACTGAAGCTTTCTTT,CASSLATNTEAFF
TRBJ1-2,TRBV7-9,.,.,TGTGCCAGCAGCCACGAGGGGGTAAATGGCTACACCTTC,CASSHEGVNGYTF
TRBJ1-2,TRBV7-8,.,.,TGTGCCAGCAGCTTGGAACTCCAGACTACCTATGGCTACACCTTC,CASSLELQTTYGYTF
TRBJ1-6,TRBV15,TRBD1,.,TGTGCCACCAGCAGAGATCGGACAGGCCCGGGTTCACCCCTCCACTTT,CATSRDRTGPGSPLHF
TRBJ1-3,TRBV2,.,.,TGTGCCAGCAGGCAGACAAGCTCTGGAAACACCATATATTTT,CASRQTSSGNTIYF
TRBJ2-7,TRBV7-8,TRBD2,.,TGTGCCAGCAGCTCAGGGACTAGCGGGATATTCTACGAGCAGTACTTC,CASSSGTSGIFYEQYF
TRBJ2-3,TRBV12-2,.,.,TGTGCAAGTCGCTTAGGAGAAACGTCAGATACGCAGTATTTT,CASRLGETSDTQYF
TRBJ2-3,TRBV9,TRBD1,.,TGTGCCAGCAGCTCTCCAGGGACAGGGAATTTCGCAGATACGCAGTATTTT,CASSSPGTGNFADTQYF
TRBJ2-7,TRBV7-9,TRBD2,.,TGTGCCAGCAGCTTAGGCCCAGCGGGAGCCTACGAGCAGTACTTC,CASSLGPAGAYEQYF
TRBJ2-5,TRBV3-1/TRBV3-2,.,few,TGTGCCAGCAGACTCCAGGGTTCCCGCCAAGAGACCCAGTACTTC,CASRLQGSRQETQYF
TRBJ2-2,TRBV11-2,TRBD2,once,TGTGCCAGCAGTCAGACTAGCGGGAGCCCCGGGGAGCTGTTTTTT,CASSQTSGSPGELFF
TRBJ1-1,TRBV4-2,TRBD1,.,TGTGCCAGCAGCCAAGACCGGACAGGGCGGAACACTGAAGCTTTCTTT,CASSQDRTGRNTEAFF
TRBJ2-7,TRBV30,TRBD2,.,TGTGCCTGGGGTAAGGGGACTAGCGGATCCTACGAGCAGTACTTC,CAWGKGTSGSYEQYF
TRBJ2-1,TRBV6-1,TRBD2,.,TGTGCCAGCAGTGACGCCAGGGGAGGGCTAGCGGGCCACAATGAGCAGTTCTTC,CASSDARGGLAGHNEQFF
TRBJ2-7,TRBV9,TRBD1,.,TGTGCCAGCAGCCTTGGACATCTCAAGGGGGCCGAGCAGTACTTC,CASSLGHLKGAEQYF
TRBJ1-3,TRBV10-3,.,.,TGTGCCATCAGTGATACAACTGGAAACACCATATATTTT,CAISDTTGNTIYF
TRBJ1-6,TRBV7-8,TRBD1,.,TGTGCCAGCAGCTTAGCGGGGACAGGGGGCTACAATTCACCCCTCCACTTT,CASSLAGTGGYNSPLHF
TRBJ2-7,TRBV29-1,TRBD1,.,TGCAGCGTTCTGGACAGGGACTCCTACGAGCAGTACTTC,CSVLDRDSYEQYF